This is a list of T cell receptor beta chains from one sample in a study of T-cell memory formation after mild COVID-19. TCRdb independently ran MiXCR on the 5' RACE reads; one entry per CDR3 protein. The table has hundreds of thousands of distinct CDR3 sequences, 15% to 20% seen once. Sequencing was performed on PBMCs or a T cell subset sorted from them (not recorded which). Source of these receptors: a man younger than 35 who had mild COVID-19 (a few samples of this study predate the infection). Cell type and time point are not known. The CDR3 runs from the conserved cysteine through the conserved F or W. A D gene is named only where the DNA matches it firmly. Not all rows give a size; the values are once, few, many and, for expanded clones, a class.

>TRBV5-1|-|16|TRBJ1-5|few
CASSPGAGYANQPQHF
TGCGCCAGCTCACCAGGGGCAGGGTACGCCAATCAGCCCCAGCATTTT
>TRBV29-1|-|14|TRBJ2-2|few
CSAALVSVTGELFF
TGCAGCGCTGCCCTGGTTTCGGTTACCGGGGAGCTGTTTTTT
>TRBV3-1|-|14|TRBJ1-1|few
CASSPVVGDTEAFF
TGTGCCAGCAGCCCCGTTGTGGGCGACACTGAAGCTTTCTTT
>TRBV24-1|TRBD1|15|TRBJ2-5|few
CATSDSGQGGETQYF
TGTGCCACCAGTGACTCCGGACAGGGAGGAGAGACCCAGTACTTC
>TRBV5-1|TRBD2|16|TRBJ2-3|-
CASSPSTSGLTDTQYF
TGCGCCAGCAGCCCCTCGACTAGCGGACTCACAGATACGCAGTATTTT
>TRBV7-6|TRBD2|17|TRBJ2-7|-
CASSHPGIGGSSYEQYF
TGTGCCAGCAGCCATCCCGGCATCGGGGGGAGCTCCTACGAGCAGTACTTC
>TRBV2|-|15|TRBJ2-1|-
CATKQLSGGYNEQFF
TGTGCCACCAAACAGTTGTCGGGGGGCTATAATGAGCAGTTCTTC
>TRBV7-9|-|15|TRBJ1-6|-
CASSPASHYNSPLHF
TGTGCCAGCAGCCCGGCATCCCATTATAATTCACCCCTCCACTTT
>TRBV20-1|TRBD1|12|TRBJ1-2|-
CSATGQVYGYTF
TGCAGTGCGACAGGGCAGGTCTATGGCTACACCTTC
>TRBV5-1|TRBD1|16|TRBJ2-5|-
CASSLVAGGPQETQYF
TGCGCCAGCAGCTTGGTAGCAGGGGGCCCCCAAGAGACCCAGTACTTC
>TRBV10-2|TRBD2|15|TRBJ2-7|-
CASSMSGGASYEQYF
TGCGCCAGCAGTATGAGCGGGGGTGCTTCCTACGAGCAGTACTTC
>TRBV7-8|TRBD2|15|TRBJ2-1|-
CASSALAGGYNEQFF
TGTGCCAGCAGCGCACTAGCGGGGGGCTACAATGAGCAGTTCTTC
>TRBV6-2/TRBV6-3|TRBD1|17|TRBJ2-1|many
CASTDKDRVSSYNEQFF
TGTGCCAGCACCGATAAGGACAGGGTGAGCTCCTACAATGAGCAGTTCTTC
>TRBV9|-|14|TRBJ2-3|-
CASSVSGATDTQYF
TGTGCCAGCAGCGTATCGGGGGCCACAGATACGCAGTATTTT
>TRBV11-3|-|14|TRBJ2-1|-
CASSSTRAKGEQFF
TGTGCCAGCAGCTCCACCCGGGCCAAGGGTGAGCAGTTCTTC
>TRBV19|-|14|TRBJ1-1|-
CASMVEGWNTEAFF
TGTGCCAGTATGGTAGAGGGTTGGAACACTGAAGCTTTCTTT
>TRBV12-3/TRBV12-4|-|11|TRBJ1-2|-
CASSFLEGYTF
TGTGCCAGCAGTTTTCTTGAGGGCTACACCTTC
>TRBV5-1|TRBD1|15|TRBJ2-7|few
CASSEQGASSYEQYF
TGCGCCAGCAGCGAGCAGGGGGCCAGCTCCTACGAGCAGTACTTC
>TRBV9|-|16|TRBJ2-1|-
CASSPYLGSTYNEQFF
TGTGCCAGCAGCCCCTACTTAGGGAGCACCTACAATGAGCAGTTCTTC
>TRBV27|-|15|TRBJ1-6|few
CASTLRPTAGSPLHF
TGTGCCAGCACCCTTCGACCGACCGCCGGTTCACCCCTCCACTTT
>TRBV19|-|14|TRBJ1-5|few
CASSVPRANQPQHF
TGTGCCAGTAGTGTCCCGCGGGCAAATCAGCCCCAGCATTTT
>TRBV28|-|14|TRBJ2-5|-
CASSQGVPSRTQYF
TGTGCCAGCAGCCAGGGCGTACCATCAAGGACCCAGTACTTC
>TRBV14|-|16|TRBJ2-7|-
CASIPEVGGGPYEQYF
TGTGCCAGCATCCCCGAGGTGGGCGGAGGACCCTACGAGCAGTACTTC
>TRBV9|TRBD2|16|TRBJ2-4|-
CASSGLAGGSKNIQYF
TGTGCCAGCAGTGGACTAGCGGGGGGCTCCAAAAACATTCAGTACTTC
>TRBV5-1|-|15|TRBJ1-1|few
CASSPDGQLNTEAFF
TGCGCCAGCAGCCCGGACGGACAGCTGAACACTGAAGCTTTCTTT
>TRBV6-5|-|14|TRBJ2-3|-
CASSSGTFTDTQYF
TGTGCCAGCAGTTCAGGGACTTTCACAGATACGCAGTATTTT
>TRBV5-1|-|16|TRBJ2-2|few
CASSHPQGLNTGELFF
TGCGCCAGCAGCCACCCGCAGGGGCTTAACACCGGGGAGCTGTTTTTT
>TRBV3-1|-|17|TRBJ2-1|few
CASSQGTTSGGYNEQFF
TGTGCCAGCAGCCAAGGAACGACTAGTGGAGGATACAATGAGCAGTTCTTC
>TRBV7-9|TRBD2|15|TRBJ2-1|-
CASLGGLAGRNEQFF
TGTGCCAGCCTCGGAGGACTAGCGGGCAGAAATGAGCAGTTCTTC
>TRBV12-3/TRBV12-4|-|15|TRBJ2-2|many
CASSSSGPKGGELFF
TGTGCCAGCAGTTCCTCCGGGCCTAAGGGAGGGGAGCTGTTTTTT
>TRBV4-3|TRBD2|16|TRBJ2-7|few
CASSQSWTSGGYEQYF
TGCGCCAGCAGCCAAAGCTGGACTAGCGGGGGCTACGAGCAGTACTTC
>TRBV10-3|TRBD1|13|TRBJ2-7|many
CAIRRDRLYEQYF
TGTGCCATCAGGAGGGACAGGCTTTACGAGCAGTACTTC
>TRBV10-3|-|14|TRBJ2-7|few
CAIRQGQQSYEQYF
TGTGCCATCAGACAAGGACAGCAATCCTACGAGCAGTACTTC
>TRBV9|-|13|TRBJ2-1|-
CASSVRLYNEQFF
TGTGCCAGCAGCGTAAGACTTTACAATGAGCAGTTCTTC
>TRBV3-1|-|14|TRBJ2-2|few
CASSHRGNTGELFF
TGTGCCAGCAGCCACAGGGGTAACACCGGGGAGCTGTTTTTT
>TRBV12-3/TRBV12-4|-|14|TRBJ2-7|-
CASSPIQGPYEQYF
TGTGCCAGCAGTCCGATCCAGGGCCCCTACGAGCAGTACTTC